This is a list of T cell receptor beta chains from one sample in a study of T-cell memory formation after mild COVID-19. TCRdb re-called the 5' RACE reads with MiXCR, one entry per CDR3 protein. The sample holds approximately 570,000 distinct CDR3 sequences, roughly 18% seen once. The sample comprised PBMCs or a T cell subset sorted from them (not recorded which). The source of these receptors is an adult woman who had mild COVID-19 (a few samples of this study predate the infection). Cell type and time point are not known. Each CDR3 is given with its conserved first and last residue. The order of the fields is J gene, D gene, clone size, V gene, CDR3 DNA, CDR3 protein. A D gene is named only where the DNA matches it firmly. Some rows mark clone size as missing; the rest say once, few, many or name a class of expanded clone.

>TRBJ2-7|-|-|TRBV4-3
TGCGCCAGCAGCCAAGATCTCTTGAGGGTAGACGAGCAGTACTTC
CASSQDLLRVDEQYF
>TRBJ2-1|-|-|TRBV7-2
TGTGCCAGCAGCTTAGTTCCCCTGGTCGGCCGGAATGAGCAGTTCTTC
CASSLVPLVGRNEQFF
>TRBJ2-3|TRBD2|many|TRBV7-3
TGTGCCAGCAGCTTAAGTAGCGGGAGGGCCGATACGCAGTATTTT
CASSLSSGRADTQYF
>TRBJ1-1|TRBD1|few|TRBV29-1
TGCAGCGTCGGGACAGGGTACTACACTGAAGCTTTCTTT
CSVGTGYYTEAFF
>TRBJ2-1|-|-|TRBV28
TGTGCCAGCAGTTCAAGGTCCCTCCGCGGCGCTGAGCAGTTCTTC
CASSSRSLRGAEQFF
>TRBJ1-1|-|-|TRBV29-1
TGCAGCGTTGACGGTGTACACACTGAAGCTTTCTTT
CSVDGVHTEAFF
>TRBJ2-3|-|few|TRBV7-3
TGTGCCAGCAGCGCTATGACTAGCACAGATACGCAGTATTTT
CASSAMTSTDTQYF
>TRBJ2-1|-|many|TRBV11-2
TGTGCCAGCAGCCCATCGACAGGTGGCTCTGAGCAGTTCTTC
CASSPSTGGSEQFF
>TRBJ2-1|-|-|TRBV21-1
TGTGCCAGCAGCAAAAACGCCCAAGCGGGAGGAAACAATGAGCAGTTCTTC
CASSKNAQAGGNNEQFF
>TRBJ2-2|TRBD1|few|TRBV5-1
TGCGCCAGCAGCTTGGAAGGGGGCCTTAACACCGGGGAGCTGTTTTTT
CASSLEGGLNTGELFF
>TRBJ1-1|-|-|TRBV29-1
TGCAGCGTTGCGGGGGACATGAACACTGAAGCTTTCTTT
CSVAGDMNTEAFF
>TRBJ2-1|-|-|TRBV4-3
TGCGCCAGCAGCCCCAGCCCCTCTAGCGCCAGCTCCTACAATGAGCAGTTCTTC
CASSPSPSSASSYNEQFF
>TRBJ1-1|-|-|TRBV9
TGTGCCAGCAGCGTAGAGGGCCTACCTCGGGCTGAAGCTTTCTTT
CASSVEGLPRAEAFF
>TRBJ1-5|TRBD1|few|TRBV20-1
TGCAGTGCTAGAGATGGGGGGACAGCCGAAAAGTGGATGAGCAATCAGCCCCAGCATTTT
CSARDGGTAEKWMSNQPQHF
>TRBJ2-3|TRBD2|-|TRBV5-1
TGCGCCAGCAGCCCCGGAGCTAGCGGTTTCACAGATACGCAGTATTTT
CASSPGASGFTDTQYF
>TRBJ1-2|TRBD1|few|TRBV20-1
TGCAGTGCTAGAGATATGACAGGGGGGGCCTACTCGGATGGCTACACCTTC
CSARDMTGGAYSDGYTF
>TRBJ1-1|-|-|TRBV20-1
TGCAGTGTTTTCCGGGCGCGTGAAGCTTTCTTT
CSVFRAREAFF
>TRBJ2-4|TRBD2|-|TRBV5-1
TGCGCCAGCAGCCCGGGGACTAGCCCAGCCAAAAACATTCAGTACTTC
CASSPGTSPAKNIQYF
>TRBJ2-1|TRBD2|few|TRBV9
TGTGCCAGCGGGGGGGGACCTTACAATGAGCAGTTCTTC
CASGGGPYNEQFF
>TRBJ1-6|-|few|TRBV6-6
TGTGCCAGCAGTTACTCTTTTCGGCAGGTTAATTCACCCCTCCACTTT
CASSYSFRQVNSPLHF
>TRBJ2-7|-|few|TRBV7-2
TGTGCCAGCAGCTTTCCAGGGATCTACGAGCAGTACTTC
CASSFPGIYEQYF
>TRBJ2-3|TRBD2|-|TRBV7-9
TGTGCCAGCAGTCGTCTAGCGGGATACACAGATACGCAGTATTTT
CASSRLAGYTDTQYF
>TRBJ2-3|-|few|TRBV7-9
TGTGCCAGCAGCTTAGGTTGGGGCCCGGGCACAGATACGCAGTATTTT
CASSLGWGPGTDTQYF
>TRBJ2-3|-|-|TRBV4-2
TGTGCCAGCAGCCAGACAGACACAGATACGCAGTATTTT
CASSQTDTDTQYF
>TRBJ1-1|TRBD1|-|TRBV4-1
TGCGCCAGCAGCCAAGTTTTCAGGACAGGGGGGAACACTGAAGCTTTCTTT
CASSQVFRTGGNTEAFF
>TRBJ2-7|TRBD2|few|TRBV27
TGTGCCAGCAGTTTATTAGGCGGGAGTCTCTACGAGCAGTACTTC
CASSLLGGSLYEQYF
>TRBJ1-2|-|-|TRBV10-3
TGTGCCACCCAGGGTACTCGGGAAACGGGTGGCTACACCTTC
CATQGTRETGGYTF
>TRBJ2-1|-|-|TRBV12-3/TRBV12-4
TGTGCCAGCAGTTTTGGTTGGGATCACATCAACAATGAGCAGTTCTTC
CASSFGWDHINNEQFF
>TRBJ1-2|TRBD1|few|TRBV27
TGTGCCAGCAGTACGACAGGGCGTCATGGCTACACCTTC
CASSTTGRHGYTF
>TRBJ2-1|-|-|TRBV2
TGTGCCAGCACTCAGAGCTCCTACAATGAGCAGTTCTTC
CASTQSSYNEQFF
>TRBJ2-1|TRBD2|few|TRBV7-2
TGTGCCAGCAGCGGAGCGGGGGGGCCTTACAATGAGCAGTTCTTC
CASSGAGGPYNEQFF
>TRBJ2-3|-|once|TRBV2
TGTGCCAGCAGTGTTTCGGGTGTCGGCGTTACGCAGTATTTT
CASSVSGVGVTQYF
>TRBJ1-5|-|few|TRBV12-3/TRBV12-4
TGTGCCAGCAGTCTCGACGCCCGCGTGCAGCATTTT
CASSLDARVQHF
>TRBJ2-5|-|few|TRBV6-5
TGTGCCACTCCAGGAAGTTCGGACAGCACACTCCGGGAGACCCAGTACTTC
CATPGSSDSTLRETQYF
>TRBJ2-1|TRBD1|-|TRBV5-1
TGCGCCAGCAGCTTGGAGTCAGGGGGCCATGAGCAGTTCTTC
CASSLESGGHEQFF